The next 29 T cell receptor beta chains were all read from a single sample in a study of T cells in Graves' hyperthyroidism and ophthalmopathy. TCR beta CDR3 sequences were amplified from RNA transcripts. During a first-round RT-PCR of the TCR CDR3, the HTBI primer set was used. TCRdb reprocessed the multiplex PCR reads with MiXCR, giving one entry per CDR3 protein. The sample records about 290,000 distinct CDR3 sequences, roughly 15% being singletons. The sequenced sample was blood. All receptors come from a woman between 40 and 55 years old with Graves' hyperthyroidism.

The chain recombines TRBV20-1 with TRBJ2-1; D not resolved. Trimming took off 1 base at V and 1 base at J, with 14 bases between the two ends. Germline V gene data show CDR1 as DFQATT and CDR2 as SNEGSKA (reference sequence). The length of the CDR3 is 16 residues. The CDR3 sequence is CSARVANPRSYNEQFF. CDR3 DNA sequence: TGCAGTGCTAGAGTGGCCAACCCCCGATCCTACAATGAGCAGTTCTTC.

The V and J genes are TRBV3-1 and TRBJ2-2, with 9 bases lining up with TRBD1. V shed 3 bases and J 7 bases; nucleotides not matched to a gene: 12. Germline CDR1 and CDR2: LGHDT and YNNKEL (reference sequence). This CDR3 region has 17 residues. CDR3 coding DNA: TGTGCCAGCAGCCAGCCTAAGAGGACAGGGGACTTCGGGGAGCTGTTTTTT. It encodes CASSQPKRTGDFGELFF.

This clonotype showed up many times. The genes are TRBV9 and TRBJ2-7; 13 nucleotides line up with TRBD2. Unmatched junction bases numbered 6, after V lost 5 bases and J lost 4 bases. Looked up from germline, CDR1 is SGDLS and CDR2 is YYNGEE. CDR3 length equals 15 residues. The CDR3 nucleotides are TGTGCCAGCAGTCAAGGACTAGCGGGAGAATACGAGCAGTACTTC. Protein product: CASSQGLAGEYEQYF.

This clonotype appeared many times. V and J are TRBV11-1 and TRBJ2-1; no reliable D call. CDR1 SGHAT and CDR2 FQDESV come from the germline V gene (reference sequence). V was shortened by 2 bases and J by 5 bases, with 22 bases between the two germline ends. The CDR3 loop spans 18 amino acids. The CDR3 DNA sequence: TGTGCCAGCAGCTTACGTGTTTTGGTCAGTCGAAGGGACAATGAGCAGTTCTTC. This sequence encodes CASSLRVLVSRRDNEQFF.

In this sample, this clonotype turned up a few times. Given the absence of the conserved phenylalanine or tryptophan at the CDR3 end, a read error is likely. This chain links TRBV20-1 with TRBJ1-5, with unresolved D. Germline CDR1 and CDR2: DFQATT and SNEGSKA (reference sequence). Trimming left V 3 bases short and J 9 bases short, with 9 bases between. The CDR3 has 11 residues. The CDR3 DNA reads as TGCAGTGCTAGCCTACTCTGGCCCCAGCATCTT. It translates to CSASLLWPQHL.

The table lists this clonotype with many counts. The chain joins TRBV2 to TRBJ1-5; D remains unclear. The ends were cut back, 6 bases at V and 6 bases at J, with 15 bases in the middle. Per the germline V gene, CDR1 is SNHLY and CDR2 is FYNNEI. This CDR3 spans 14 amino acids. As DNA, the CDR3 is TGTGCCAGCAGCGGCAGAGGGTCGGGTCAGCCCCAGCATTTT. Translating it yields CASSGRGSGQPQHF.

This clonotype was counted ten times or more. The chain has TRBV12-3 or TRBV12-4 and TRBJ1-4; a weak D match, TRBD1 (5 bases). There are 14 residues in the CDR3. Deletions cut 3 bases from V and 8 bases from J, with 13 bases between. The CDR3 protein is CASSFRDGEEKLFF. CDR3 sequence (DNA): TGTGCCAGCAGTTTCCGGGACGGAGAGGAAAAACTGTTTTTT.

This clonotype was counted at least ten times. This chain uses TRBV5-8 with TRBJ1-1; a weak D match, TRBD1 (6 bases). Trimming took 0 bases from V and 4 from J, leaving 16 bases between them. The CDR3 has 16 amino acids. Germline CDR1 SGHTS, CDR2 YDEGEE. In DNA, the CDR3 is TGTGCCAGCAGCTTGGGGCTAGGGGGGAGCGGCACTGAAGCTTTCTTT. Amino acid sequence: CASSLGLGGSGTEAFF.

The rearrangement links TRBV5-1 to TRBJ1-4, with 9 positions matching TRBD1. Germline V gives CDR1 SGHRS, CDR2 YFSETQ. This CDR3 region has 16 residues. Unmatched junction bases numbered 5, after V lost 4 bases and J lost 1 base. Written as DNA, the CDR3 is TGCGCCAGCAGCACGGACAGGGGAGGAACTAATGAAAAACTGTTTTTT. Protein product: CASSTDRGGTNEKLFF. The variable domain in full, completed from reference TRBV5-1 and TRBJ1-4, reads KAGVTQTPRYLIKTRGQQVTLSCSPISGHRSVSWYQQTPGQGLQFLFEYFSETQRNKGNFPGRFSGRQFSNSRSEMNVSTLELGDSALYLCASSTDRGGTNEKLFFGSGTQLSVL.

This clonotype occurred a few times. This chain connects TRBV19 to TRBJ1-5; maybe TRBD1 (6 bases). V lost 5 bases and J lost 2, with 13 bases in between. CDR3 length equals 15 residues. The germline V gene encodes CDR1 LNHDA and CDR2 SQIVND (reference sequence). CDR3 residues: CASSPLQGGNQPQHF. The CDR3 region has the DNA TGTGCCAGTAGTCCATTACAGGGTGGCAATCAGCCCCAGCATTTT. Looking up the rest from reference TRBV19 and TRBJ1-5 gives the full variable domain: DGGITQSPKYLFRKEGQNVTLSCEQNLNHDAMYWYRQDPGQGLRLIYYSQIVNDFQKGDIAEGYSVSREKKESFPLTVTSAQKNPTAFYLCASSPLQGGNQPQHFGDGTRLSIL.

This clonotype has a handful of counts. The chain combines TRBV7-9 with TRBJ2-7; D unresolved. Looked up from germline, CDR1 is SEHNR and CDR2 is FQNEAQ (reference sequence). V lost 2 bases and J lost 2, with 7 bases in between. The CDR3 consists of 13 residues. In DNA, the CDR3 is TGTGCCAGCAGCTTAAACGGCGCCTACGAGCAGTACTTC. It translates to CASSLNGAYEQYF. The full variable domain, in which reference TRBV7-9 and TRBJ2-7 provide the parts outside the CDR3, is DTGVSQNPRHKITKRGQNVTFRCDPISEHNRLYWYRQTLGQGPEFLTYFQNEAQLEKSRLLSDRFSAERPKGSFSTLEIQRTEQGDSAMYLCASSLNGAYEQYFGPGTRLTVT.

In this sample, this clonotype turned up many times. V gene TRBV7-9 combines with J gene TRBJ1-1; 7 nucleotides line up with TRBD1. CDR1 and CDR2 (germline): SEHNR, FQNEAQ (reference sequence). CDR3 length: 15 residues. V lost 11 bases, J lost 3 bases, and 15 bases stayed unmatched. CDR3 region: CAVLDRDSAHTEAFF. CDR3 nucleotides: TGTGCCGTATTGGATCGGGACAGTGCACACACTGAAGCTTTCTTT.

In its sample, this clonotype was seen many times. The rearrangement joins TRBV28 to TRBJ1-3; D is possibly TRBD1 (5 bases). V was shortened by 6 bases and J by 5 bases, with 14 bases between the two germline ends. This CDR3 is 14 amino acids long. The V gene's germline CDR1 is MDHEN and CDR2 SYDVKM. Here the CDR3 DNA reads TGTGCCAGCAGCCCAGGAGGGGTTAGAAACACCATATATTTT. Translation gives CASSPGGVRNTIYF. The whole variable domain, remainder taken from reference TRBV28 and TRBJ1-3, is DVKVTQSSRYLVKRTGEKVFLECVQDMDHENMFWYRQDPGLGLRLIYFSYDVKMKEKGDIPEGYSVSREKKERFSLILESASTNQTSMYLCASSPGGVRNTIYFGEGSWLTVV.

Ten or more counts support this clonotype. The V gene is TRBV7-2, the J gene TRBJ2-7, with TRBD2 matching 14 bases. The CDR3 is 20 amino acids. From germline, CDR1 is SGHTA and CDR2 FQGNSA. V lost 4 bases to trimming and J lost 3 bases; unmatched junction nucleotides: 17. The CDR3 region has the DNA TGTGCCAGCAGCTCCCCAGCCAGAGGACTAGCGGGAGGTAACTACTACGAGCAGTACTTC. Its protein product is CASSSPARGLAGGNYYEQYF.

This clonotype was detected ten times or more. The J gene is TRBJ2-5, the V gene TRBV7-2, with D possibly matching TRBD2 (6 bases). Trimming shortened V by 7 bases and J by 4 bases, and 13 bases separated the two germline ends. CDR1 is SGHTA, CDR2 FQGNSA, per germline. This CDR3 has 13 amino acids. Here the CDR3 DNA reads TGTGCCAGCACCCCTAGCGAAGCAGAGACCCAGTACTTC. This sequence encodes CASTPSEAETQYF.

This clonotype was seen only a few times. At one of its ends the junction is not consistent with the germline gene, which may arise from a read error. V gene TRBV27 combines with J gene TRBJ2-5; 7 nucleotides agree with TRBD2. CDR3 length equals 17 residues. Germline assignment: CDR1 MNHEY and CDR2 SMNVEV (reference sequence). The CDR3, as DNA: TGTGCCAGCAGTTTATTGGGGGGGGACTTATACCAAGGGACCCAGTACTTC. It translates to CASSLLGGDLYQGTQYF.

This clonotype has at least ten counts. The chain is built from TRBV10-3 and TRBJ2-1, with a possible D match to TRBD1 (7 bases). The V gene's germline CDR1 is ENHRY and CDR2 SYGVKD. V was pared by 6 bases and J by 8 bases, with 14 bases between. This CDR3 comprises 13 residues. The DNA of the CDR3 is TGTGCCATCAGCCAGGGGGAGGTCGATGAGCAGTTCTTC. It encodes CAISQGEVDEQFF.

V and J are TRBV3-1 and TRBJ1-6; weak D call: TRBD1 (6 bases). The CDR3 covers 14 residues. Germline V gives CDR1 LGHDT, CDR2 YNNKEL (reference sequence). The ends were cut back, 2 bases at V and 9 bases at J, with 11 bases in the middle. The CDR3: CASSQRDKSSPLHF. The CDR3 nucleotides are TGTGCCAGCAGCCAACGGGACAAGAGTTCACCCCTCCACTTT.

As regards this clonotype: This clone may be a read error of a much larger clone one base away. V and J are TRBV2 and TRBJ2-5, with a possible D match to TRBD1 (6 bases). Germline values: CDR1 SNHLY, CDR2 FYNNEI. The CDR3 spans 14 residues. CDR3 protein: CASSVGQPQEAQYF. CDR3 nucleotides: TGTGCCAGCAGCGTAGGACAGCCTCAAGAGGCCCAGTACTTC. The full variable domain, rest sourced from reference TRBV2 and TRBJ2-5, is EPEVTQTPSHQVTQMGQEVILRCVPISNHLYFYWYRQILGQKVEFLVSFYNNEISEKSEIFDDQFSVERPDGSNFTLKIRSTKLEDSAMYFCASSVGQPQEAQYFGPGTRLLVL.

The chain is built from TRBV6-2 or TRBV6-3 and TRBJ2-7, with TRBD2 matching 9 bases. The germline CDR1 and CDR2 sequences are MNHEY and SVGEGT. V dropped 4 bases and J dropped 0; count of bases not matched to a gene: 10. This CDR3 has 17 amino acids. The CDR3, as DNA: TGTGCCAGCAGTTCATCCTTAGCGGGAGCCCTCTCCTACGAGCAGTACTTC. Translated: CASSSSLAGALSYEQYF.

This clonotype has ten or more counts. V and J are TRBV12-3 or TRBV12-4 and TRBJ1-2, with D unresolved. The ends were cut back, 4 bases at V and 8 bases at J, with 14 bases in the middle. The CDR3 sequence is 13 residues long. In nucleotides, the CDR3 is TGTGCCAGCAGTTACCGGCCCCGGGAGGGCTACACCTTC. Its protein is CASSYRPREGYTF.

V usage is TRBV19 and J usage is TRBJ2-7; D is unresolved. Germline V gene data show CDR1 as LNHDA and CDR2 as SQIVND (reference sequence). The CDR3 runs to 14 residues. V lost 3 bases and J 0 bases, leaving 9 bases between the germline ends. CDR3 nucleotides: TGTGCCAGTAGTATCGGTCGGCCCTCCTACGAGCAGTACTTC. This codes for CASSIGRPSYEQYF.

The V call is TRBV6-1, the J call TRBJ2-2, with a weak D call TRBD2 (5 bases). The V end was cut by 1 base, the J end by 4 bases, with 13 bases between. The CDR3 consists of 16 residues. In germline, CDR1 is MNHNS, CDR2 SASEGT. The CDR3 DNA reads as TGTGCCAGCAGTGAAGTCTGGGAGTCCCCCACCGGGGAGCTGTTTTTT. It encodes CASSEVWESPTGELFF.

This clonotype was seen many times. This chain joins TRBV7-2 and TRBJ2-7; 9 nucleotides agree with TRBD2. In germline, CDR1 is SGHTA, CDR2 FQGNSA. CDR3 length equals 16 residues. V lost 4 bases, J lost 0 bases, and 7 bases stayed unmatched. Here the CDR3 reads CASSSQSSGSSYEQYF. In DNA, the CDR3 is TGTGCCAGCAGCTCACAAAGTAGCGGGAGCTCCTACGAGCAGTACTTC.

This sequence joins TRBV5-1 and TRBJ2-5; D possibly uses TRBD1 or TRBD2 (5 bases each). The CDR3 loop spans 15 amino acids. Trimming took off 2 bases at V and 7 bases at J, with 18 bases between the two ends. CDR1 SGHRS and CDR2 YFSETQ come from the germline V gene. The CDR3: CASSFPERGRGTQYF. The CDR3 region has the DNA TGCGCCAGCAGCTTCCCGGAACGGGGACGGGGGACCCAGTACTTC.

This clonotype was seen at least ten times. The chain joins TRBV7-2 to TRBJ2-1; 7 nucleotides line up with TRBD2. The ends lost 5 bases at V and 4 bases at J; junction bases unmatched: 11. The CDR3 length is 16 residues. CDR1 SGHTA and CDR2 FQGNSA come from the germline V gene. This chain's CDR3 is CASSPAGGGPYNEQFF. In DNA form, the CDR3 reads TGTGCCAGCAGCCCAGCTGGGGGAGGGCCATACAATGAGCAGTTCTTC.

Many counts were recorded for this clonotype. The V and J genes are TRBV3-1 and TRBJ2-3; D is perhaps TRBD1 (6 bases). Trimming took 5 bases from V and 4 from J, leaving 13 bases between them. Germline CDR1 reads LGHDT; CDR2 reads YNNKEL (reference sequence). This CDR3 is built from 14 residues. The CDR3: CASSEQGYADTQYF. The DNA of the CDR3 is TGTGCCAGCAGCGAGCAGGGGTACGCAGATACGCAGTATTTT.

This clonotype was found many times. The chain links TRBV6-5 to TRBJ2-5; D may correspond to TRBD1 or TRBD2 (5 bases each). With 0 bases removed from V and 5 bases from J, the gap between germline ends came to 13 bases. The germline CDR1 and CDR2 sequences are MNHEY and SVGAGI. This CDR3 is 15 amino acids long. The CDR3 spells CASSYSGVSGETQYF. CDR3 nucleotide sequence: TGTGCCAGCAGTTACTCGGGGGTGTCTGGGGAGACCCAGTACTTC.

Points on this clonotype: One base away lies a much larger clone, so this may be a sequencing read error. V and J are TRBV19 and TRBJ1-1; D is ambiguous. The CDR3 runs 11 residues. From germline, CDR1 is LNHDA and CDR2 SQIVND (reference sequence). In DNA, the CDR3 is TGTACCAGTAATTTCATGACTGAAGCTTTCTTT. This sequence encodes CTSNFMTEAFF.